This entry describes one T cell receptor beta chain. Assay used: immunoSEQ multiplex PCR; TCRdb lists only in-frame clones, some missing. The sample holds fewer than 40,000 clones, about 93% seen once. These data originate in a study of control samples from healthy donors and cancer patients. Sequencing used PBMCs. This receptor was identified in a man aged 35 to 55 with colorectal cancer.

Here the CDR3 reads CASSSTGYTEAFF. CDR3 coding DNA: TGTGCCAGCAGCTCCACAGGGTACACTGAAGCTTTCTTT. The chain recombines TRBV7-3 with TRBJ1-1, with TRBD1 as a possible D gene (6 bases). The CDR3 covers 13 residues. The germline CDR1 and CDR2 sequences are SGHTA and FQGTGA. Trimming cost V 4 bases and J 3 bases, with 9 bases left between them.